The rows below give T cell receptor beta chains drawn from one sample of a study of blood T cell repertoires in COVID-19. Profiling relied on immunoSEQ multiplex PCR, and the TCRdb table lists in-frame clones only, not all of them. The sample shows some 190,000 clones, approximately 84% of them seen only once. Sequencing was carried out using PBMCs or T cells enriched from blood (not recorded which). All receptors derive from a woman in her 30s who had recovered from COVID-19. Each CDR3 is given with its conserved first and last residue. Fields, in order: CDR3 length, clone size, D gene, V gene, J gene, CDR3 DNA, CDR3 protein. D genes are given only for firm matches. Only part of the rows carry a size: once, few, many, or a class if the clone is expanded.

CDR3 length: 15; clone size: NA; D gene: NA; V gene: TRBV4-1; J gene: TRBJ2-2; CDR3 DNA: TGCGCCAGCAGCCAAGGAGTGACTAACACCGGGGAGCTGTTTTTT; CDR3 protein: CASSQGVTNTGELFF
CDR3 length: 16; clone size: NA; D gene: TRBD2; V gene: TRBV7-2; J gene: TRBJ2-4; CDR3 DNA: TGTGCCAGCAGCTTTGCGAAGGGCGGGAGATCCAACATTCAGTACTTC; CDR3 protein: CASSFAKGGRSNIQYF
CDR3 length: 13; clone size: NA; D gene: NA; V gene: TRBV6-5; J gene: TRBJ1-2; CDR3 DNA: TGTGCCAGCAGTTACTGGTCGGGAGGGGGCTACACCTTC; CDR3 protein: CASSYWSGGGYTF
CDR3 length: 13; clone size: NA; D gene: TRBD2; V gene: TRBV6-5; J gene: TRBJ2-1; CDR3 DNA: TGTGCCAGCAGCATAGCGGGGGACAATGAGCAGTTCTTC; CDR3 protein: CASSIAGDNEQFF
CDR3 length: 14; clone size: once; D gene: TRBD1; V gene: TRBV23-1; J gene: TRBJ2-7; CDR3 DNA: TGCGCCAGCAGTCAATCGGGACAGTCCTACGAGCAGTACTTC; CDR3 protein: CASSQSGQSYEQYF
CDR3 length: 15; clone size: NA; D gene: TRBD2; V gene: TRBV5-4; J gene: TRBJ2-3; CDR3 DNA: TGTGCCATCCGGACTAGCGGGAGTATCGCGGATACGCAGTATTTT; CDR3 protein: CAIRTSGSIADTQYF
CDR3 length: 14; clone size: NA; D gene: TRBD2; V gene: TRBV27; J gene: TRBJ2-1; CDR3 DNA: TGTGCCAGCAGTTTATTAGGCGGGAGAAATGAGCAGTTCTTC; CDR3 protein: CASSLLGGRNEQFF
CDR3 length: 13; clone size: NA; D gene: NA; V gene: TRBV7-9; J gene: TRBJ1-1; CDR3 DNA: TGTGCCAGCAGCCCCCCAGGGAACACTGAAGCTTTCTTT; CDR3 protein: CASSPPGNTEAFF
CDR3 length: 13; clone size: NA; D gene: NA; V gene: TRBV5-1; J gene: TRBJ1-2; CDR3 DNA: TGCGCCAGCAGCCTCGGGACTGACTATGGCTACACCTTC; CDR3 protein: CASSLGTDYGYTF
CDR3 length: 13; clone size: NA; D gene: TRBD1; V gene: TRBV6-5; J gene: TRBJ2-1; CDR3 DNA: TGTGCCAGCAGTTATCGACAGGGTGGTGAGCAGTTCTTC; CDR3 protein: CASSYRQGGEQFF
CDR3 length: 16; clone size: NA; D gene: TRBD1; V gene: TRBV7-6; J gene: TRBJ1-1; CDR3 DNA: TGTGCCAGCAGCTTATTGACAGGGTCGCGCGGCACTGAAGCTTTCTTT; CDR3 protein: CASSLLTGSRGTEAFF
CDR3 length: 14; clone size: NA; D gene: TRBD2; V gene: TRBV7-9; J gene: TRBJ2-5; CDR3 DNA: TGTGCCAGCAGGGGACTAGCGGATCAAGAGACCCAGTACTTC; CDR3 protein: CASRGLADQETQYF
CDR3 length: 16; clone size: NA; D gene: TRBD1; V gene: TRBV11-2; J gene: TRBJ1-2; CDR3 DNA: TGTGCCAGCAGCTCTTCCCGGACAGGGGGCGCGAGTGGCTACACCTTC; CDR3 protein: CASSSSRTGGASGYTF
CDR3 length: 11; clone size: NA; D gene: NA; V gene: TRBV20-1; J gene: TRBJ1-1; CDR3 DNA: TGCAGTGCTAGAGACGGGGTTGAAGCTTTCTTT; CDR3 protein: CSARDGVEAFF
CDR3 length: 14; clone size: NA; D gene: TRBD1; V gene: TRBV18; J gene: TRBJ1-2; CDR3 DNA: TGTGCCAGCTCACCATCCACAGGGGGCTATGGCTACACCTTC; CDR3 protein: CASSPSTGGYGYTF
CDR3 length: 15; clone size: few; D gene: NA; V gene: TRBV7-2; J gene: TRBJ1-3; CDR3 DNA: TGTGCCAGCAGCCCGTTGCGGGGTCCTGGAAACACCATATATTTT; CDR3 protein: CASSPLRGPGNTIYF
CDR3 length: 15; clone size: few; D gene: TRBD1; V gene: TRBV2; J gene: TRBJ1-3; CDR3 DNA: TGTGCCAGCAGTGACCGACAGGGAGGTGGAAACACCATATATTTT; CDR3 protein: CASSDRQGGGNTIYF
CDR3 length: 17; clone size: NA; D gene: NA; V gene: TRBV7-9; J gene: TRBJ1-2; CDR3 DNA: TGTGCCAGCAGCGCAGGGGACCCCTACCTGTCTAACTATGGCTACACCTTC; CDR3 protein: CASSAGDPYLSNYGYTF
CDR3 length: 12; clone size: NA; D gene: TRBD1; V gene: TRBV28; J gene: TRBJ2-7; CDR3 DNA: TGTGCCAGCAGCCGACAGGGTAATAAGCAGTACTTC; CDR3 protein: CASSRQGNKQYF
CDR3 length: 13; clone size: few; D gene: NA; V gene: TRBV7-2; J gene: TRBJ2-5; CDR3 DNA: TGTGCCAGCAACAGACGGTTTCAAGAGACCCAGTACTTC; CDR3 protein: CASNRRFQETQYF
CDR3 length: 16; clone size: NA; D gene: NA; V gene: TRBV19; J gene: TRBJ1-1; CDR3 DNA: TGTGCCAGTAGTATAGGGCCCGGGACATTGAACACTGAAGCTTTCTTT; CDR3 protein: CASSIGPGTLNTEAFF
CDR3 length: 14; clone size: once; D gene: TRBD1; V gene: TRBV7-8; J gene: TRBJ1-1; CDR3 DNA: TGTGCCAGCAGCTGGGGACAGGTGAACACTGAAGCTTTCTTT; CDR3 protein: CASSWGQVNTEAFF
CDR3 length: 15; clone size: NA; D gene: TRBD1; V gene: TRBV5-8; J gene: TRBJ1-5; CDR3 DNA: TGTGCCAGCAGTCTCGGACAGGGGAATAATCAGCCCCAGCATTTT; CDR3 protein: CASSLGQGNNQPQHF
CDR3 length: 17; clone size: NA; D gene: NA; V gene: TRBV21-1; J gene: TRBJ2-5; CDR3 DNA: TGTGCCAGCAGCACCCCTAGACCAGACAGGGGACAAGAGACCCAGTACTTC; CDR3 protein: CASSTPRPDRGQETQYF
CDR3 length: 14; clone size: once; D gene: TRBD1; V gene: TRBV7-3; J gene: TRBJ1-2; CDR3 DNA: TGTGCCAGCAGCCTCCGGGACAGGGTTATTGGCTACACCTTC; CDR3 protein: CASSLRDRVIGYTF
CDR3 length: 15; clone size: NA; D gene: TRBD1; V gene: TRBV10-1; J gene: TRBJ1-1; CDR3 DNA: TGCGCCAGCAGTGATCGGAGGGACAGGGTTACTGAAGCTTTCTTT; CDR3 protein: CASSDRRDRVTEAFF
CDR3 length: 14; clone size: NA; D gene: NA; V gene: TRBV5-1; J gene: TRBJ1-3; CDR3 DNA: TGCGCCAGCAGCTTGAACGCAGATGGAAACACCATATATTTT; CDR3 protein: CASSLNADGNTIYF
CDR3 length: 17; clone size: few; D gene: TRBD2; V gene: TRBV9; J gene: TRBJ2-2; CDR3 DNA: TGTGCCAGCAGCGGAGTACTAGCGGGGGCCTCCACCGGGGAGCTGTTTTTT; CDR3 protein: CASSGVLAGASTGELFF
CDR3 length: 16; clone size: NA; D gene: NA; V gene: TRBV5-1; J gene: TRBJ1-4; CDR3 DNA: TGCGCCAGCAGCTTGGAGTCAGGCGGAGGAAATGAAAAACTGTTTTTT; CDR3 protein: CASSLESGGGNEKLFF
CDR3 length: 17; clone size: NA; D gene: TRBD2; V gene: TRBV19; J gene: TRBJ2-2; CDR3 DNA: TGTGCCAGTAGTACTAGCGGGGGGGCACGTCACACCGGGGAGCTGTTTTTT; CDR3 protein: CASSTSGGARHTGELFF
CDR3 length: 15; clone size: NA; D gene: TRBD2; V gene: TRBV9; J gene: TRBJ2-1; CDR3 DNA: TGTGCCAGCAGCGCGCCGGGACTAGCCTACAATGAGCAGTTCTTC; CDR3 protein: CASSAPGLAYNEQFF
CDR3 length: 14; clone size: NA; D gene: NA; V gene: TRBV5-4; J gene: TRBJ2-5; CDR3 DNA: TGTGCCAGCAGCTTGGAGCCAGGCCAAGGGACCCAGTACTTC; CDR3 protein: CASSLEPGQGTQYF
CDR3 length: 15; clone size: NA; D gene: NA; V gene: TRBV5-6; J gene: TRBJ1-4; CDR3 DNA: TGTGCCAGCAGCTCTTATGGAGGGGTCGGTGAAAAACTGTTTTTT; CDR3 protein: CASSSYGGVGEKLFF
CDR3 length: 14; clone size: once; D gene: NA; V gene: TRBV9; J gene: TRBJ2-4; CDR3 DNA: TGTGCCAGCAGCTCTCTGGGTCTAGGAAACATTCAGTACTTC; CDR3 protein: CASSSLGLGNIQYF
CDR3 length: 14; clone size: NA; D gene: TRBD1; V gene: TRBV19; J gene: TRBJ2-1; CDR3 DNA: TGTGCCAGCAGTGCTGGACAGGGGCACAATGAGCAGTTCTTC; CDR3 protein: CASSAGQGHNEQFF
CDR3 length: 12; clone size: NA; D gene: NA; V gene: TRBV24-1; J gene: TRBJ2-1; CDR3 DNA: TGTGCCACCAGTGACCCCGGGACAGAGCAGTTCTTC; CDR3 protein: CATSDPGTEQFF
CDR3 length: 14; clone size: NA; D gene: NA; V gene: TRBV19; J gene: TRBJ1-2; CDR3 DNA: TGTGCCAGTAGTTCGAGACAGACTAACTATGGCTACACCTTC; CDR3 protein: CASSSRQTNYGYTF
CDR3 length: 15; clone size: NA; D gene: NA; V gene: TRBV3-1/TRBV3-2; J gene: TRBJ2-1; CDR3 DNA: TGTGCCAGCAGCCATAGAGGTCCCAATGGCAATGAGCAGTTCTTC; CDR3 protein: CASSHRGPNGNEQFF
CDR3 length: 15; clone size: NA; D gene: TRBD2; V gene: TRBV5-1; J gene: TRBJ2-5; CDR3 DNA: TGCGCCAGCAGCACTAGCGGGAGGGCCGGGGAGACCCAGTACTTC; CDR3 protein: CASSTSGRAGETQYF
CDR3 length: 12; clone size: NA; D gene: TRBD1; V gene: TRBV2; J gene: TRBJ2-7; CDR3 DNA: TGTGCCAGCAGTGGGACAGGAGGCGAGCAGTACTTC; CDR3 protein: CASSGTGGEQYF
CDR3 length: 14; clone size: NA; D gene: TRBD2; V gene: TRBV5-1; J gene: TRBJ2-5; CDR3 DNA: TGCGCCAGCAGCGGCGGGGGGTTTCAAGAGACCCAGTACTTC; CDR3 protein: CASSGGGFQETQYF
CDR3 length: 16; clone size: NA; D gene: TRBD1; V gene: TRBV5-4; J gene: TRBJ2-7; CDR3 DNA: TGTGCCAGCAGCTTGGCCGAGCAGGGGGCGAGGAACGAGCAGTACTTC; CDR3 protein: CASSLAEQGARNEQYF
CDR3 length: 12; clone size: NA; D gene: NA; V gene: TRBV28; J gene: TRBJ1-5; CDR3 DNA: TGTGCCAGCAGCCCCCAGGTCCAGCCCCAGCATTTT; CDR3 protein: CASSPQVQPQHF
CDR3 length: 14; clone size: NA; D gene: TRBD1; V gene: TRBV5-4; J gene: TRBJ1-4; CDR3 DNA: TGTGCCAGCAGCCCTGGACAGGGGAGAGAAAAACTGTTTTTT; CDR3 protein: CASSPGQGREKLFF
CDR3 length: 17; clone size: NA; D gene: TRBD1; V gene: TRBV5-1; J gene: TRBJ2-2; CDR3 DNA: TGCGCCAGCAGCTTGGGGACAGGGGGCTCGAACACCGGGGAGCTGTTTTTT; CDR3 protein: CASSLGTGGSNTGELFF
CDR3 length: 13; clone size: NA; D gene: NA; V gene: TRBV6-5; J gene: TRBJ2-5; CDR3 DNA: TGTGCCAGCAGTTACTTCAATGAAGAGACCCAGTACTTC; CDR3 protein: CASSYFNEETQYF
CDR3 length: 15; clone size: NA; D gene: TRBD1; V gene: TRBV11-1; J gene: TRBJ1-4; CDR3 DNA: TGTGCCAGCAGCGCAGGGACAGCAACTAATGAAAAACTGTTTTTT; CDR3 protein: CASSAGTATNEKLFF
CDR3 length: 14; clone size: NA; D gene: NA; V gene: TRBV7-9; J gene: TRBJ2-1; CDR3 DNA: TGTGCCAGCACCTCCGGGACTTACCTAGAGGGGCAGTTCTTC; CDR3 protein: CASTSGTYLEGQFF
CDR3 length: 16; clone size: few; D gene: NA; V gene: TRBV14; J gene: TRBJ2-1; CDR3 DNA: TGTGCCAGCAGCTACCGAGCTTCCATTCCTAACAATGAGCAGTTCTTC; CDR3 protein: CASSYRASIPNNEQFF
CDR3 length: 17; clone size: NA; D gene: TRBD1; V gene: TRBV4-1; J gene: TRBJ1-1; CDR3 DNA: TGCGCCAGCAGCTCAGGGACAGGGGGCCTTATGAACACTGAAGCTTTCTTT; CDR3 protein: CASSSGTGGLMNTEAFF
CDR3 length: 14; clone size: NA; D gene: TRBD2; V gene: TRBV7-3; J gene: TRBJ2-4; CDR3 DNA: TGTGCCAGCAGCGCCAGCGGGGGGGCGAACATTCAGTACTTC; CDR3 protein: CASSASGGANIQYF
CDR3 length: 18; clone size: NA; D gene: TRBD2; V gene: TRBV10-2; J gene: TRBJ2-1; CDR3 DNA: TGCGCCAGCAGTGAGTCGGGACTAGCGGGGCCCTCCTACAATGAGCAGTTCTTC; CDR3 protein: CASSESGLAGPSYNEQFF
CDR3 length: 16; clone size: once; D gene: TRBD1; V gene: TRBV6-1; J gene: TRBJ1-5; CDR3 DNA: TGTGCCAGCAGTGTAAAGGGGGCGCAGGGGGGTCAGCCCCAGCATTTT; CDR3 protein: CASSVKGAQGGQPQHF
CDR3 length: 15; clone size: NA; D gene: NA; V gene: TRBV6-5; J gene: TRBJ1-1; CDR3 DNA: TGTGCCAGCAGTTCCTCCTCACTAGGTGGGACAGAAGCTTTCTTT; CDR3 protein: CASSSSSLGGTEAFF
CDR3 length: 15; clone size: NA; D gene: NA; V gene: TRBV4-1; J gene: TRBJ2-2; CDR3 DNA: TGCGCCAGCAGCCCCCCCGGACATGTCGGCCCGGAGCTGTTTTTT; CDR3 protein: CASSPPGHVGPELFF
CDR3 length: 12; clone size: NA; D gene: NA; V gene: TRBV28; J gene: TRBJ1-2; CDR3 DNA: TGTGCCAGCAGGCCAGAATTCTATGGCTACACCTTC; CDR3 protein: CASRPEFYGYTF
CDR3 length: 13; clone size: few; D gene: NA; V gene: TRBV5-1; J gene: TRBJ2-2; CDR3 DNA: TGCGCCAGCAGCTTGGGGAGGGCCGGGGAGCTGTTTTTT; CDR3 protein: CASSLGRAGELFF
CDR3 length: 16; clone size: NA; D gene: TRBD1; V gene: TRBV6-5; J gene: TRBJ1-3; CDR3 DNA: TGTGCCAGCAGTTACTCCCCACAGGGGGCGGGAAACACCATATATTTT; CDR3 protein: CASSYSPQGAGNTIYF
CDR3 length: 16; clone size: NA; D gene: NA; V gene: TRBV5-1; J gene: TRBJ2-2; CDR3 DNA: TGCGCCAGCAGCTCAGACAGACAGGTGGGGACCGGGGAGCTGTTTTTT; CDR3 protein: CASSSDRQVGTGELFF
CDR3 length: 15; clone size: NA; D gene: TRBD2; V gene: TRBV24-1; J gene: TRBJ2-7; CDR3 DNA: TGTGCCACCAGTGATCGCGGGAGTGCGTCCTACGAGCAGTACTTC; CDR3 protein: CATSDRGSASYEQYF